The clone carrying this T cell receptor beta chain was counted at least ten times. Its antigen is as yet unknown. Germline V gives CDR1 SGHVS, CDR2 FQNEAQ. Unmatched junction bases numbered 7, after V lost 1 base and J lost 4 bases. This CDR3 has 16 amino acids. The entry originates in a study of early T cells in non-severe SARS-CoV-2 infection. Overall study context: Bulk RNA from unsorted whole blood was sequenced; chains were unpaired. Whole-study findings and limits: Anti-spike CD8 responses were favored by VDJdb matching, which missed private and CD4 specificities.

From the 5' RACE reads, TCRdb called clonotypes with MiXCR, one entry per CDR3 protein. This sample yields tens of thousands of distinct CDR3 sequences, of which roughly 4.5% are seen a single time; just under 8% belongs to the top ten. Input material: whole blood. The sequence was obtained from an adult who was a healthcare worker with PCR-confirmed SARS-CoV-2 infection or an uninfected control (not recorded which). The chain employs TRBV7-8 and TRBJ2-1; 7 nucleotides align to TRBD1. This CDR3 is CASSLGGTVTYNEQFF. The DNA of the CDR3 is TGTGCCAGCAGCTTAGGGGGGACAGTAACATACAATGAGCAGTTCTTC. Combining the CDR3 with reference TRBV7-8 and TRBJ2-1 gives the whole variable domain GAGVSQSPRYKVAKRGQDVALRCDPISGHVSLFWYQQALGQGPEFLTYFQNEAQLDKSGLPSDRFFAERPEGSVSTLKIQRTQQEDSAVYLCASSLGGTVTYNEQFFGPGTRLTVL.